This paragraph reports one T cell receptor (beta chain). Antigen unknown. This sample was included in a study of OX40 agonist ivuxolimab in advanced cancers. Overall study: Three patients, one with hepatocellular carcinoma and two with cutaneous melanoma, responded partially. Study observations and caveats: More expanded clones were seen, on average, in CD8+ T cells than in CD4+.

TCRdb's copy holds only in-frame clones and misses some; the assay was immunoSEQ multiplex PCR. The sample lists around 34,000 clones; roughly 87% were seen once. The CDR3 contains 17 residues. J lost 7 bases, V lost 2 bases, and 9 bases had no gene match. Germline assignment: CDR1 MGHRA and CDR2 YSYEKL. The chain carries TRBV4-1 and TRBJ1-6; TRBD1 aligns across 9 bases. Sample: CD4+ or CD8+ T cells sorted from blood, taken in a trial of the OX40 agonist ivuxolimab. The sequence derives from an adult with an advanced solid tumor such as melanoma, head and neck, liver or kidney cancer. The CDR3 spells CASSQFPQGAGNSPLHF. Written as DNA, the CDR3 is TGCGCCAGCAGCCAATTCCCACAGGGGGCAGGGAATTCACCCCTCCACTTT.